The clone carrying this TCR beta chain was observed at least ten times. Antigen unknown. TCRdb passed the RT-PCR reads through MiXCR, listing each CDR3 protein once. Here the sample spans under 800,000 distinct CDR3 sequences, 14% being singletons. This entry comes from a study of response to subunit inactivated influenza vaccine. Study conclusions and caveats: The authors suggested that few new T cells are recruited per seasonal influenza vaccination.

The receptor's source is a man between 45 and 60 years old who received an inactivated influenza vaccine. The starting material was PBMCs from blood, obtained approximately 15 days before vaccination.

Here the CDR3 reads CASSTSWGSTEAFF. DNA for the CDR3: TGTGCCAGCAGCACATCCTGGGGTAGTACTGAAGCTTTCTTT. The chain uses TRBV11-2 and TRBJ1-1; D ambiguous. V dropped 5 bases and J dropped 5 bases, with 15 bases sitting between them. The CDR3 covers 14 residues. Germline assignment: CDR1 SGHAT and CDR2 FQNNGV.